This T cell receptor (beta chain) derives from a study of CD8 T cells in ankylosing spondylitis. Study outcomes and limitations: A TCR beta motif made of fewer than ten highly homologous variants seemed typical of ankylosing spondylitis blood.

Using quantitative 5'-RACE with molecular barcodes, the authors made TCR beta libraries. TCRdb called the 5' RACE reads again in MiXCR, with one record for every CDR3 protein. The sample includes around 430,000 distinct CDR3 sequences, roughly 18% of them seen just once. This clonotype was seen only a few times. What it binds is unknown. Germline V gene lookup returns CDR1 LNHNV and CDR2 YYDKDF (reference sequence). V was shortened by 0 bases and J by 1 base, with 13 bases between the two germline ends. The CDR3 loop spans 17 amino acids. The sequence came from a male donor with ankylosing spondylitis. This chain connects TRBV15 to TRBJ1-3; D is unresolved. The sequenced material came from blood, either unsorted or a sorted T cell fraction (not recorded which). The CDR3 DNA sequence: TGTGCCACCAGCAGAGATATAAGTAGTGCGTCTGGAAACACCATATATTTT. It yields the protein CATSRDISSASGNTIYF. Full variable domain (rest looked up from reference TRBV15 and TRBJ1-3): DAMVIQNPRYQVTQFGKPVTLSCSQTLNHNVMYWYQQKSSQAPKLLFHYYDKDFNNEADTPDNFQSRRPNTSFCFLDIRSPGLGDTAMYLCATSRDISSASGNTIYFGEGSWLTVV.